These T cell receptor beta chains were read from a single sample in a study of cytomegalovirus exposure and HLA in healthy donors. Clones were sequenced by immunoSEQ multiplex PCR, and TCRdb holds only the in-frame ones, with some missing. The repertoire holds around 100,000 clones, about four fifths seen once, with under 4% in the top ten. The sequenced sample consisted of PBMCs. The receptors here all came from a female donor in good health and CMV-seropositive. Both conserved end residues are part of each CDR3. D genes are given only for firm matches. Only some rows state a clone size, as once, few, many or a class for expanded clones.

>TRBV5-1|.|.|TRBJ2-3
CASSERTDTQYF
TGCGCCAGCAGCGAGCGAACAGATACGCAGTATTTT
>TRBV9|TRBD1|few|TRBJ2-2
CASSVTGTGGIGELFF
TGTGCCAGCAGCGTAACCGGGACAGGGGGCATCGGGGAGCTGTTTTTT
>TRBV4-2|.|.|TRBJ1-1
CASSQLVAGNTEAFF
TGTGCCAGCAGCCAATTGGTTGCCGGTAACACTGAAGCTTTCTTT
>TRBV27|.|once|TRBJ2-1
CASSLRRDEQFF
TGTGCCAGCAGTTTACGTCGCGATGAGCAGTTCTTC
>TRBV5-4|TRBD1|.|TRBJ1-2
CASSLTGGAGGYTF
TGTGCCAGCAGCCTGACAGGGGGCGCGGGTGGCTACACCTTC
>TRBV4-1|TRBD2|.|TRBJ2-2
CASSQDQLAGGLAGELFF
TGCGCCAGCAGCCAAGATCAACTAGCGGGGGGCTTGGCCGGGGAGCTGTTTTTT
>TRBV19|TRBD1|.|TRBJ2-5
CASSMTGGQETQYF
TGTGCCAGTAGTATGACAGGGGGACAAGAGACCCAGTACTTC
>TRBV19|.|.|TRBJ1-1
CASRPYGQGEAFF
TGTGCCAGTAGACCCTATGGACAAGGCGAAGCTTTCTTT
>TRBV5-6|.|.|TRBJ1-4
CASSLELSNEKLFF
TGTGCCAGCAGCTTGGAGCTGTCTAATGAAAAACTGTTTTTT
>TRBV14|TRBD1|.|TRBJ2-7
CASSQLNPGQGPDEQYF
TGTGCCAGCAGCCAATTAAACCCGGGACAGGGTCCGGACGAGCAGTACTTC
>TRBV7-2|.|few|TRBJ1-6
CASRRGGTYNSPLHF
TGTGCCAGCAGGCGGGGCGGTACCTATAATTCACCCCTCCACTTT
>TRBV5-1|TRBD2|.|TRBJ2-3
CASSSGLAGASTDTQYF
TGCGCCAGCAGCTCCGGACTAGCGGGGGCGAGCACAGATACGCAGTATTTT
>TRBV14|TRBD2|.|TRBJ2-3
CASSPLFSGGTHVQYF
TGTGCCAGCAGCCCCCTCTTTAGCGGGGGGACCCATGTGCAGTATTTT
>TRBV10-3|TRBD1|few|TRBJ2-7
CAISAGTGNEQYF
TGTGCCATCAGTGCCGGGACAGGGAACGAGCAGTACTTC
>TRBV28|TRBD2|few|TRBJ2-3
CASSPSGDWTDTQYF
TGTGCCAGCAGTCCGAGCGGGGACTGGACAGATACGCAGTATTTT
>TRBV19|.|.|TRBJ2-6
CASRFPWGDSGANVLTF
TGTGCCAGTAGGTTCCCTTGGGGAGACTCTGGGGCCAACGTCCTGACTTTC
>TRBV6-5|.|once|TRBJ1-4
CASSYAGQNEKLFF
TGTGCCAGCAGTTACGCTGGACAGAATGAAAAACTGTTTTTT
>TRBV5-4|TRBD1|once|TRBJ1-2
CASSLDGTGAITGYTF
TGTGCCAGCAGCTTGGACGGGACAGGGGCAATCACTGGCTACACCTTC
>TRBV5-1|.|few|TRBJ2-3
CASSLGRSTDTQYF
TGCGCCAGCAGCTTAGGCAGGTCCACAGATACGCAGTATTTT
>TRBV5-1|TRBD2|.|TRBJ2-7
CASSSGTTLSYEQYF
TGCGCCAGCAGTTCCGGGACTACCCTCTCCTACGAGCAGTACTTC
>TRBV5-4|.|.|TRBJ2-3
CASSLGNSGFTDTQYF
TGTGCCAGCAGCTTGGGAAATAGCGGCTTCACAGATACGCAGTATTTT
>TRBV9|TRBD1|few|TRBJ2-7
CASSDDRGSYEQYF
TGTGCCAGCAGCGACGACAGGGGAAGCTACGAGCAGTACTTC
>TRBV6-4|.|.|TRBJ2-1
CASRRGETYNEQFF
TGTGCCAGCAGAAGGGGCGAAACCTACAATGAGCAGTTCTTC
>TRBV10-1|.|.|TRBJ1-2
CASSETRGDGYTF
TGCGCCAGCAGTGAGACCAGGGGAGATGGCTACACCTTC
>TRBV7-9|.|.|TRBJ2-2
CASISVGTNTGELFF
TGTGCCAGCATAAGTGTAGGGACTAACACCGGGGAGCTGTTTTTT
>TRBV5-4|TRBD1|.|TRBJ2-5
CASSLGQGVPETQYF
TGTGCCAGCAGCTTAGGACAGGGAGTTCCGGAGACCCAGTACTTC
>TRBV19|TRBD2|.|TRBJ2-3
CASSWTSGSPDTQYF
TGTGCCAGTAGTTGGACTAGCGGGAGTCCAGATACGCAGTATTTT
>TRBV19|.|.|TRBJ2-2
CASSIQSRRWTGELFF
TGTGCCAGTAGTATACAGAGCCGGAGATGGACCGGGGAGCTGTTTTTT
>TRBV6-5|.|few|TRBJ1-4
CASSYGGIGEKLFF
TGTGCCAGCAGTTACGGGGGGATTGGTGAAAAACTGTTTTTT
>TRBV9|.|.|TRBJ2-7
CASGGYYEQYF
TGTGCCAGCGGGGGCTACTACGAGCAGTACTTC
>TRBV5-4|.|.|TRBJ1-4
CASSFIGQNEKLFF
TGTGCCAGCAGCTTTATAGGACAAAATGAAAAACTGTTTTTT
>TRBV7-2|.|.|TRBJ1-1
CASSLVARVNTEAFF
TGTGCCAGCAGCTTAGTAGCTCGGGTAAACACTGAAGCTTTCTTT
>TRBV6-6|TRBD1|.|TRBJ1-2
CASSSLDRGLGGYTF
TGTGCCAGCAGTTCCCTAGACAGGGGGCTGGGAGGCTACACCTTC
>TRBV7-9|.|.|TRBJ2-7
CASSPYAEVYEQYF
TGTGCCAGCAGCCCTTATGCTGAGGTCTACGAGCAGTACTTC
>TRBV18|TRBD1|once|TRBJ2-7
CASSPGQPYEQYF
TGTGCCAGCTCGCCGGGACAGCCCTACGAGCAGTACTTC
>TRBV5-1|.|.|TRBJ1-2
CASSLAAGGYTF
TGCGCCAGCAGCTTGGCGGCAGGCGGCTACACCTTC
>TRBV5-4|.|.|TRBJ2-7
CASSLAIGLAGTSYEQYF
TGTGCCAGCAGCTTGGCCATCGGATTGGCGGGGACTTCCTACGAGCAGTACTTC
>TRBV15|.|.|TRBJ2-6
CATSRARGSGANVLTF
TGTGCCACCAGCAGAGCCCGGGGGTCTGGGGCCAACGTCCTGACTTTC
>TRBV21-1|.|.|TRBJ1-2
CASSCHPAGLYGYTF
TGTGCCAGCAGCTGCCACCCCGCGGGTCTCTATGGCTACACCTTC
>TRBV7-6|TRBD1|.|TRBJ1-1
CASSRDRGTEAFF
TGTGCCAGCAGCCGAGACAGGGGTACTGAAGCTTTCTTT
>TRBV6-1|.|.|TRBJ2-2
CASSEGGKLWWANTGELFF
TGTGCCAGCAGTGAAGGAGGGAAGCTCTGGTGGGCGAACACCGGGGAGCTGTTTTTT
>TRBV6-5|.|.|TRBJ2-5
CASSYRARGQETQYF
TGTGCCAGCAGTTACCGCGCCCGGGGCCAAGAGACCCAGTACTTC
>TRBV7-2|TRBD1|few|TRBJ1-6
CASSRQGDNSPLHF
TGTGCCAGCAGCCGACAGGGTGATAATTCACCCCTCCACTTT
>TRBV20-1|.|.|TRBJ1-1
CSAGDGEAFF
TGCAGTGCTGGAGACGGTGAAGCTTTCTTT
>TRBV11-3|TRBD1|.|TRBJ2-1
CASSSRDRELNEQFF
TGTGCCAGCAGCTCCCGGGACAGGGAACTCAATGAGCAGTTCTTC
>TRBV7-9|TRBD1|.|TRBJ1-1
CASNPRTGGADTEAFF
TGTGCCAGCAACCCCAGGACAGGGGGCGCGGACACTGAAGCTTTCTTT
>TRBV9|TRBD2|.|TRBJ2-7
CASSVELAGEQYF
TGTGCCAGCAGCGTAGAACTAGCGGGTGAGCAGTACTTC
>TRBV5-1|.|.|TRBJ1-2
CASSLGRGNYGYTF
TGCGCCAGCAGCTTGGGAAGGGGCAACTATGGCTACACCTTC
>TRBV18|.|.|TRBJ1-1
CASSPPSGNTEAFF
TGTGCCAGCTCACCACCTTCAGGGAACACTGAAGCTTTCTTT
>TRBV19|TRBD2|.|TRBJ2-2
CASSRVGTKNTGELFF
TGTGCCAGTAGTCGGGTCGGGACTAAGAACACCGGGGAGCTGTTTTTT
>TRBV2|.|.|TRBJ1-1
CASGLAVSLGANTEAFF
TGTGCCAGCGGGTTGGCAGTATCCCTCGGAGCGAACACTGAAGCTTTCTTT
>TRBV10-3|.|.|TRBJ2-1
CAISESLGGHSYNEQFF
TGTGCCATCAGTGAGTCTCTCGGGGGGCACTCCTACAATGAGCAGTTCTTC
>TRBV5-1|.|.|TRBJ1-1
CASSNDRNREAFF
TGCGCCAGCAGCAACGACAGGAATCGTGAAGCTTTCTTT
>TRBV4-1|TRBD1|.|TRBJ2-3
CASSLRTGSTDTQYF
TGCGCCAGCAGCCTCAGGACAGGGAGCACAGATACGCAGTATTTT